This entry features one T cell receptor (beta chain) sequence. From germline, CDR1 is SGHTA and CDR2 FQGNSA. The V and J ends lost 5 bases and 6 bases, in that order; junction bases with no gene match: 7. CDR3 length: 14 residues. The PCR made use of 60 Vbeta and 13 Jbeta primers. The assay was immunoSEQ multiplex PCR, and TCRdb's table has in-frame clones only and misses some. The table records 100,000 to 150,000 clones, 70% to 85% of them present only once. This record comes from a study of cytomegalovirus exposure and HLA in healthy donors. The clonotype comes from a male donor in good health and CMV-seropositive. Source material: PBMCs. The chain has TRBV7-2 and TRBJ1-1; 9 nucleotides line up with TRBD1. The CDR3 loop is CASSPGTGYAEAFF. The CDR3 DNA reads as TGTGCCAGCAGCCCCGGGACAGGGTACGCTGAAGCTTTCTTT.